The 18 T cell receptor beta chains in this list originate from one sample, sequenced in a study of follicular helper T cells after annual influenza vaccination. Produced via immunoSEQ multiplex PCR; TCRdb's table is partial and in-frame only. Of over 25,000 clones listed, approximately 81% are singletons. Time point: 2014-2015 season, pre-vaccination. The source was CXCR5+ CD38- circulating T follicular helper cells from blood, collected on the day of influenza vaccination. The subset denotes: circulating Tfh, non-naive CD4+CXCR5+PD-1+ (ICOS+CD38+ or ICOS-CD38-). The receptors were gathered from an adult who received the influenza vaccine.

V is TRBV19 and J is TRBJ2-3; 8 bases agree with TRBD2. J gave up 5 bases and V 9 bases, and 7 bases lay outside the gene matches. Germline CDR1 LNHDA, CDR2 SQIVND (reference sequence). The CDR3 is made up of 13 amino acids. CDR3 residues: CASLRRGEDTQYF. CDR3 nucleotides: TGTGCCAGCCTCAGGCGGGGGGAAGATACGCAGTATTTT.

V and J are TRBV28 and TRBJ1-1; D might be TRBD1 (6 bases). V was clipped by 2 bases and J by 3 bases, with 16 bases between them. The germline CDR1 and CDR2 sequences are MDHEN and SYDVKM. CDR3 length equals 16 residues. The CDR3 sequence: CASSLVGQGSDTEAFF. The CDR3 nucleotides are TGTGCCAGCAGTTTAGTGGGGCAGGGGTCGGACACTGAAGCTTTCTTT. Full variable domain (missing parts from reference TRBV28 and TRBJ1-1): DVKVTQSSRYLVKRTGEKVFLECVQDMDHENMFWYRQDPGLGLRLIYFSYDVKMKEKGDIPEGYSVSREKKERFSLILESASTNQTSMYLCASSLVGQGSDTEAFFGQGTRLTVV.

The chain combines TRBV27 with TRBJ2-7, with D possibly TRBD1 on 5 matching bases. The length of the CDR3 is 15 residues. V lost 3 bases and J 2 bases, leaving 14 bases between the germline ends. Germline CDR1 MNHEY, CDR2 SMNVEV (reference sequence). The CDR3 sequence: CASSLEKGRPYEQYF. The CDR3 DNA follows: TGTGCCAGCAGTTTGGAAAAGGGGCGCCCCTACGAGCAGTACTTC.

The gene calls are TRBV5-1 and TRBJ2-1; D may be TRBD1 (6 bases). CDR3 length: 12 amino acids. Trimming left V 3 bases short and J 5 bases short, with 6 bases between. Germline V gene data show CDR1 as SGHRS and CDR2 as YFSETQ. The CDR3 nucleotides are TGCGCCAGCAGCTGGGACAACAATGAGCAGTTCTTC. This translates into CASSWDNNEQFF. Drawing the rest from reference TRBV5-1 and TRBJ2-1, the complete variable domain is KAGVTQTPRYLIKTRGQQVTLSCSPISGHRSVSWYQQTPGQGLQFLFEYFSETQRNKGNFPGRFSGRQFSNSRSEMNVSTLELGDSALYLCASSWDNNEQFFGPGTRLTVL.

The genes are TRBV6-1 and TRBJ2-7; D remains ambiguous. Per the germline V gene, CDR1 is MNHNS and CDR2 is SASEGT. V was pared by 2 bases and J by 1 base, with 9 bases between. The CDR3 contains 14 residues. The chain's CDR3 is CASSERAKSYEQYF. In DNA form, the CDR3 reads TGTGCCAGCAGTGAACGCGCGAAGTCCTACGAGCAGTACTTC.

V and J are TRBV11-2 and TRBJ2-1; tentatively, D is TRBD2 (7 bases). V lost 1 base, J lost 7 bases, and 17 bases lay in between. The CDR3 sequence is 16 residues long. Germline V gene data show CDR1 as SGHAT and CDR2 as FQNNGV. The CDR3 DNA follows: TGTGCCAGCAGCTTAGGAGGGGGGGGGCCTGGGAATGAGCAGTTCTTC. Residues: CASSLGGGGPGNEQFF.

V usage is TRBV18 and J usage is TRBJ1-1, with 8 bases matching TRBD1. With V trimmed by 2 bases and J by 3 bases, 5 bases remained unmatched. CDR1 and CDR2 (germline): KGHSH, LQKENI. This CDR3 region has 15 residues. The CDR3 DNA reads as TGTGCCAGCTCACCAAGGGCAGGGGGCCACACTGAAGCTTTCTTT. Translated: CASSPRAGGHTEAFF.

The chain combines TRBV4-1 with TRBJ1-1, with a tentative D call TRBD1 (6 bases). Germline CDR1 reads MGHRA; CDR2 reads YSYEKL. Deletions cut 3 bases from V and 1 base from J, with 15 bases between. The CDR3 spans 16 residues. CDR3 region: CASSQQQGVANTEAFF. In nucleotides, the CDR3 is TGCGCCAGCAGCCAGCAACAGGGAGTGGCGAACACTGAAGCTTTCTTT.

V usage is TRBV14 and J usage is TRBJ1-6; 9 nucleotides line up with TRBD1. V was clipped by 4 bases and J by 5 bases; unmatched bases: 9. CDR3 length equals 17 residues. Germline loops: CDR1 SGHDN, CDR2 FVKESK. The CDR3, as DNA: TGTGCCAGCAGCCGGGGGACAGGGTTCGGGAATAATTCACCCCTCCACTTT. Protein sequence: CASSRGTGFGNNSPLHF.

The chain joins TRBV5-6 to TRBJ1-5, with D unresolved. V was shortened by 7 bases and J by 6 bases, with 29 bases between the two germline ends. Germline CDR1 SGHDT, CDR2 YYEEEE. The CDR3 length is 18 residues. The CDR3 here is CASRKPLKDSRERQPQHF. The CDR3 DNA reads as TGTGCCAGCCGAAAGCCCCTAAAGGACTCCCGTGAGCGTCAGCCCCAGCATTTT.

The chain couples TRBV5-1 to TRBJ2-1; 7 bases match TRBD2. The CDR3 is 15 amino acids. The germline V gene has CDR1 SGHRS and CDR2 YFSETQ. V shed 0 bases and J 9 bases; nucleotides not matched to a gene: 9. The CDR3 DNA is TGCGCCAGCAGCTTGGCCCAAATGGGGGGGTCTGAGCAGTTCTTC. Amino acids: CASSLAQMGGSEQFF.

The rearrangement uses TRBV7-2 and TRBJ2-3; 7 nucleotides line up with TRBD2. There are 13 residues in the CDR3. Germline CDR1 SGHTA, CDR2 FQGNSA. The V gene end was trimmed by 2 bases and the J gene end by 9 bases; junction bases not matched to a gene: 5. Written as DNA, the CDR3 is TGTGCCAGCAGCTTACACTCCGGGGGGACGCAGTATTTT. It codes for CASSLHSGGTQYF.

V is TRBV6-1 and J is TRBJ1-3; 10 positions match TRBD1. V lost 4 bases to trimming and J lost 2 bases; unmatched junction nucleotides: 2. Per germline, CDR1 MNHNS and CDR2 SASEGT. The CDR3 loop spans 15 amino acids. The CDR3 DNA is TGTGCCAGCAGTGCGACAGGGGGCACTGGAAACACCATATATTTT. Its translation: CASSATGGTGNTIYF.

The chain couples TRBV6-1 to TRBJ1-2, with D possibly being TRBD1 (5 bases). The CDR3 has 14 residues. V was cut by 8 bases and J by 4 bases, with 17 bases left in between. Germline lookup yields CDR1 MNHNS and CDR2 SASEGT. CDR3 sequence (DNA): TGTGCCAGCTGCCCGGACACGGGACTCTATGGCTACACCTTC. Amino acid sequence: CASCPDTGLYGYTF.

This chain connects TRBV7-9 to TRBJ2-5; weak D call: TRBD1 (7 bases). V gave up 2 bases and J gave up 4 bases, with 11 bases separating them. The CDR3 sequence is 14 residues long. Germline loops: CDR1 SEHNR, CDR2 FQNEAQ (reference sequence). Here the CDR3 DNA reads TGTGCCAGCAGCTTATACAGGGGAGGAGAGACCCAGTACTTC. Protein product: CASSLYRGGETQYF.

A few counts support this clone. The rearrangement links TRBV29-1 to TRBJ2-7; no reliable D call. Germline V gives CDR1 SQVTM, CDR2 ANQGSEA. Trimming pared 5 bases from V and 5 bases from J, leaving 7 bases between. CDR3 size: 10 residues. CDR3 nucleotides: TGCAGCGTTCTATCTGACGAGCAGTACTTC. Translating it yields CSVLSDEQYF.

The chain recombines TRBV7-9 with TRBJ2-5; 13 positions match TRBD2. V trimming: 3 bases; J trimming: 4 bases; junction bases outside the gene matches: 2. Germline assignment: CDR1 SEHNR and CDR2 FQNEAQ (reference sequence). The CDR3 runs to 15 residues. The CDR3 region is CASSLGTSGVETQYF. The CDR3 nucleotides read TGTGCCAGCAGCTTGGGGACTAGCGGGGTAGAGACCCAGTACTTC.

This clone occurred once. V and J are TRBV7-3 and TRBJ2-1; 8 bases fit TRBD2. This CDR3 is built from 16 residues. Per germline, CDR1 SGHTA and CDR2 FQGTGA. Trimming removed 5 bases from V and 7 bases from J; junction bases left unmatched: 13. The CDR3: CASSLGGGGFINEQFF. CDR3 in DNA: TGTGCCAGCAGCCTGGGGGGCGGGGGGTTTATAAATGAGCAGTTCTTC.